What follows are 19 T cell receptor beta chains derived from one specimen sequenced in a study of shared clonotypes between healthy human individuals. Assay used: immunoSEQ multiplex PCR; TCRdb lists only in-frame clones, some missing. The sample holds 1.5 million to 2.5 million clones; about 95% are singletons and the top ten take around 1%. Naive CD8 cells were CD45RO-negative, positively selected for CCR7, excluding terminally differentiated effector memory CD45RA+ cells. Material for sequencing was naive CD8+ T cells sorted from blood. These TCRs come from a man aged 18 to 30 in good health.

The chain uses TRBV4-1 and TRBJ1-3; D might be TRBD1 (5 bases). Trimming took off 1 base at V and 0 bases at J, with 19 bases between the two ends. The CDR3 consists of 19 residues. Germline V gene lookup returns CDR1 MGHRA and CDR2 YSYEKL. CDR3 sequence reads: CASSQGFAGTLDSGNTIYF. The CDR3 bases are TGCGCCAGCAGCCAAGGGTTCGCAGGGACTTTAGACTCTGGAAACACCATATATTTT.

A single count supports this clone. Within the sample, other DNA sequences also encode this same CDR3. The chain employs TRBV28 and TRBJ1-1; D is uncertain. Germline CDR1 and CDR2: MDHEN and SYDVKM. This CDR3 has 13 amino acids. Trimming removed 4 bases from V and 1 base from J, with 7 bases in between. The CDR3 DNA reads TGTGCCAGCAGTTGGAGCGGGAACACTGAAGCTTTCTTT. This codes for CASSWSGNTEAFF. Based on the CDR3 plus reference TRBV28 and TRBJ1-1, the full variable domain is DVKVTQSSRYLVKRTGEKVFLECVQDMDHENMFWYRQDPGLGLRLIYFSYDVKMKEKGDIPEGYSVSREKKERFSLILESASTNQTSMYLCASSWSGNTEAFFGQGTRLTVV.

The chain links TRBV15 to TRBJ2-1; D is possibly TRBD2 (5 bases). The V and J ends lost 5 bases and 2 bases respectively, with 10 bases between them. The CDR3 spans 14 residues. Germline assignment: CDR1 LNHNV and CDR2 YYDKDF (reference sequence). For the CDR3, the DNA is TGTGCCACCAGCGTAACCGGGACCTACAATGAGCAGTTCTTC. Encoded protein: CATSVTGTYNEQFF. The complete variable domain, with remaining parts taken from reference TRBV15 and TRBJ2-1, reads DAMVIQNPRYQVTQFGKPVTLSCSQTLNHNVMYWYQQKSSQAPKLLFHYYDKDFNNEADTPDNFQSRRPNTSFCFLDIRSPGLGDTAMYLCATSVTGTYNEQFFGPGTRLTVL.

The genes are TRBV19 and TRBJ1-5; 7 bases align to TRBD1. With V trimmed by 5 bases and J by 0 bases, 4 bases remained unmatched. CDR1 and CDR2 (germline): LNHDA, SQIVND (reference sequence). The CDR3 length is 15 residues. The CDR3 sequence: CASSDTGASNQPQHF. CDR3 DNA: TGTGCCAGTAGTGATACAGGGGCTAGCAATCAGCCCCAGCATTTT.

This chain uses TRBV5-6 with TRBJ2-7, with a weak D call TRBD1 (6 bases). Germline lookup yields CDR1 SGHDT and CDR2 YYEEEE. This CDR3 spans 17 amino acids. The V gene lost 4 bases and the J gene lost 3 bases, with 23 bases spanning the gap. The CDR3 reads CASSGGHEPALDYEQYF. Here the CDR3 DNA reads TGTGCCAGCAGCGGGGGACATGAGCCCGCTCTTGACTACGAGCAGTACTTC.

The chain joins TRBV13 to TRBJ2-7; the D is unclear. Germline loops: CDR1 PRHDT, CDR2 FYEKMQ (reference sequence). Trimming pared 5 bases from V and 1 base from J, leaving 18 bases between. This CDR3 spans 16 amino acids. The DNA of the CDR3 is TGTGCCAGCAGCCTCCAGTTTGGCGGCCTATCCTACGAGCAGTACTTC. As protein: CASSLQFGGLSYEQYF. The variable domain in full, completed from reference TRBV13 and TRBJ2-7, reads AAGVIQSPRHLIKEKRETATLKCYPIPRHDTVYWYQQGPGQDPQFLISFYEKMQSDKGSIPDRFSAQQFSDYHSELNMSSLELGDSALYFCASSLQFGGLSYEQYFGPGTRLTVT.

The table lists this clone with a count of one. The chain has TRBV5-6 and TRBJ1-2; TRBD1 matches 8 bases. The CDR3 has 15 residues. The germline CDR1 and CDR2 sequences are SGHDT and YYEEEE. The junction had 10 bases not matched to a gene; V was cut back by 3 bases and J by 6 bases. DNA of the CDR3: TGTGCCAGCAGCTGGCCTCTCCAGGGGGCGGATGGCTACACCTTC. This sequence encodes CASSWPLQGADGYTF.

The V call is TRBV2, the J call TRBJ1-5; perhaps TRBD1 as D (6 bases). There are 15 residues in the CDR3. In germline, CDR1 is SNHLY, CDR2 FYNNEI. V lost 6 bases, J lost 0 bases, and 12 bases lay in between. In DNA form, the CDR3 reads TGTGCCAGCAGAGGGACACGGAGTAGCAATCAGCCCCAGCATTTT. Protein product: CASRGTRSSNQPQHF.

V and J are TRBV19 and TRBJ2-5, with 8 bases that match TRBD1. V lost 5 bases, J lost 0 bases, and 2 bases stayed unmatched. CDR1 and CDR2 from the germline V gene are LNHDA and SQIVND (reference sequence). The CDR3 runs to 14 residues. CDR3 in DNA: TGTGCCAGTAGTCGGGACAGGTACCAAGAGACCCAGTACTTC. Protein sequence: CASSRDRYQETQYF.

The chain links TRBV28 to TRBJ2-7; 9 bases fit TRBD1. CDR1 is MDHEN, CDR2 SYDVKM, per germline. The CDR3 loop spans 15 amino acids. The V and J ends lost 1 base and 1 base, in that order; junction bases with no gene match: 2. CDR3 protein: CASSLFGTGSYEQYF. CDR3 DNA: TGTGCCAGCAGTTTATTTGGGACAGGGTCCTACGAGCAGTACTTC.

The rearrangement links TRBV6-5 to TRBJ2-3, with 12 bases identical to TRBD2. The CDR3 length is 16 residues. J lost 6 bases, V lost 1 base, and 5 bases had no gene match. Germline-derived CDR1 and CDR2 are MNHEY and SVGAGI. The CDR3 sequence is CASSYLTSGSPDTQYF. In DNA, the CDR3 is TGTGCCAGCAGTTACTTGACTAGCGGGAGCCCCGATACGCAGTATTTT.

The chain employs TRBV7-9 and TRBJ2-1, with TRBD2 matching over 7 bases. Germline values: CDR1 SEHNR, CDR2 FQNEAQ (reference sequence). The CDR3 has 16 residues. V lost 1 base to trimming and J lost 7 bases; unmatched junction nucleotides: 10. The CDR3 is CASSLDGGGPSNEQFF. In nucleotides, the CDR3 is TGTGCCAGCAGCTTAGACGGGGGAGGGCCTTCGAATGAGCAGTTCTTC.

This chain joins TRBV7-6 and TRBJ1-2; D unclear. V lost 0 bases to trimming and J lost 1 base, with 15 bases between them. Germline V CDR1 and CDR2: SGHVS, FNYEAQ. The length of the CDR3 is 17 residues. The CDR3 DNA reads as TGTGCCAGCAGCTTAGCCGGCCCAATGGACCTTAACTATGGCTACACCTTC. It encodes CASSLAGPMDLNYGYTF. The full variable domain, its missing parts supplied by reference TRBV7-6 and TRBJ1-2, is GAGVSQSPRYKVTKRGQDVALRCDPISGHVSLYWYRQALGQGPEFLTYFNYEAQQDKSGLPNDRFSAERPEGSISTLTIQRTEQRDSAMYRCASSLAGPMDLNYGYTFGSGTRLTVV.

A remark on this clone: This sample also contains other DNA sequences that code for the same CDR3. The chain combines TRBV15 with TRBJ1-1; D ambiguous. V lost 0 bases and J 5 bases, leaving 4 bases between the germline ends. In germline, CDR1 is LNHNV, CDR2 YYDKDF (reference sequence). This CDR3 has 12 residues. CDR3 DNA sequence: TGTGCCACCAGCAGAGAAGGGACTGAAGCTTTCTTT. Translating it yields CATSREGTEAFF.

The chain joins TRBV9 to TRBJ2-3; 7 bases match TRBD1. This CDR3 spans 14 amino acids. The V gene end was trimmed by 2 bases and the J gene end by 4 bases; junction bases not matched to a gene: 4. Germline CDR1 SGDLS, CDR2 YYNGEE. The CDR3 DNA reads TGTGCCAGCAGCGTCCAGGGGGAGCCAGATACGCAGTATTTT. Translating gives CASSVQGEPDTQYF.

As for this clone: Additional DNA sequences in this sample encode the identical CDR3. The V gene is TRBV20-1, the J gene TRBJ2-7; no firm D call. The germline V gene has CDR1 DFQATT and CDR2 SNEGSKA (reference sequence). The CDR3 is 11 amino acids. V was clipped by 0 bases and J by 4 bases, with 4 bases between them. CDR3 sequence (DNA): TGCAGTGCTAGAGAAGGATACGAGCAGTACTTC. Translated: CSAREGYEQYF.

This CDR3 reads CASSESGRANDEQYF. For the CDR3, the DNA is TGTGCCAGCAGCGAGAGCGGGAGGGCCAACGACGAGCAGTACTTC. The chain employs TRBV9 and TRBJ2-7, with 10 positions matching TRBD2. Germline CDR1 is SGDLS and CDR2 is YYNGEE. The CDR3 has 15 residues. Trimming took 3 bases from V and 5 from J; bases not matched to a gene: 8.

The chain uses TRBV6-5 and TRBJ1-3; no firm D call. Germline CDR1 MNHEY, CDR2 SVGAGI. The CDR3 spans 13 residues. V lost 8 bases, J lost 0 bases, and 8 bases lay in between. The CDR3 nucleotides are TGTGCCAGCTCCCAGAGCTCTGGAAACACCATATATTTT. This codes for CASSQSSGNTIYF.

The rearrangement joins TRBV6-1 to TRBJ2-5; 7 bases are a match to TRBD2. V shed 0 bases, J shed 7 bases, and the junction held 5 bases outside the gene matches. CDR3 length: 14 residues. CDR1 and CDR2 (germline): MNHNS, SASEGT. In nucleotides, the CDR3 is TGTGCCAGCAGTGAAGCGGGGGGGATGGGGACCCAGTACTTC. It yields the protein CASSEAGGMGTQYF.